This T cell receptor (beta chain) was sequenced during a study of blood T cells in healthy people across ages. Across the whole study: Template switching caught about one barcoded beta molecule for each two T cells.

Together with a sample-barcoded 5' primer, a J-beta primer mix was included in a second PCR lasting roughly 7 to 11 cycles. Each cDNA was tagged by a template-switch adaptor containing 12 random nucleotides. From the 5' RACE reads, TCRdb called clonotypes with MiXCR, one entry per CDR3 protein. The sample shows roughly 700,000 distinct CDR3 sequences, about 52% of them seen only once. Turning to this clonotype: Antigen specificity is unknown.

Germline V gene sequence: CDR1 SGHTA, CDR2 FQGNSA. V was trimmed by 2 bases and J by 14 bases, leaving 16 bases between them. The CDR3 consists of 14 residues. Overall study results and limits: Whereas aged donors had fewer naive CD4+ cells, long-lived donors had more of them and higher diversity.

V is TRBV7-2 and J is TRBJ1-6; D gene unclear. This receptor was identified in a woman aged 60 to 75 in good health. Sequencing was done on a sample of blood. The DNA of the CDR3 is TGTGCCAGCAGCTTAATGGACTCGTTAGGGTCCCTCCACTTT. Its translation is CASSLMDSLGSLHF. Looking up the rest from reference TRBV7-2 and TRBJ1-6 gives the full variable domain: GAGVSQSPSNKVTEKGKDVELRCDPISGHTALYWYRQSLGQGLEFLIYFQGNSAPDKSGLPSDRFSAERTGGSVSTLTIQRTQQEDSAVYLCASSLMDSLGSLHFGNGTRLTVT.